This is a list of T cell receptor beta chains from one sample in a study of T cell changes during pregnancy in multiple sclerosis. Sequencing used immunoSEQ multiplex PCR; TCRdb keeps in-frame clones, though not all of them. The repertoire consists of 50,000 to 65,000 clones, with roughly 92% occurring once and the leading ten covering 2.5% to 4%. This material consisted of CD8+ T cells from peripheral blood mononuclear cells, taken in the second trimester of pregnancy. The receptors here all came from a female donor with multiple sclerosis, enrolled in a pregnancy study. CDR3s include the opening cysteine and the closing phenylalanine or tryptophan. The D gene is left open where the match is weak. For some rows the clone size is stated as once, few or many, or as a class when expanded; others skip it.

>TRBV19|-|TRBJ1-1|13|-
CASSTGMNTEAFF
TGTGCCAGTAGTACAGGGATGAACACTGAAGCTTTCTTT
>TRBV9|TRBD2|TRBJ2-3|15|-
CASSPGTSGTDTQYF
TGTGCCAGCAGCCCAGGGACTAGCGGCACAGATACGCAGTATTTT
>TRBV27|TRBD1|TRBJ2-1|13|-
CASLGQGLNEQFF
TGTGCCAGCTTGGGACAGGGACTAAATGAGCAGTTCTTC
>TRBV4-1|TRBD2|TRBJ2-7|16|-
CASSQGGLAGGNEQYF
TGCGCCAGCAGCCAGGGGGGACTAGCGGGAGGTAACGAGCAGTACTTC
>TRBV11-2|-|TRBJ2-7|14|-
CASSPDFRGYEQYF
TGTGCCAGCAGCCCCGACTTTCGCGGTTACGAGCAGTACTTC
>TRBV10-1|-|TRBJ1-1|13|-
CASSEIVDTEAFF
TGCGCCAGCAGTGAGATTGTCGACACTGAAGCTTTCTTT
>TRBV10-1|-|TRBJ1-1|14|-
CASSERVLNTEAFF
TGCGCCAGCAGTGAGCGGGTCCTGAACACTGAAGCTTTCTTT
>TRBV7-2|-|TRBJ2-3|17|-
CASSSPWAFNPTDTQYF
TGTGCCAGCAGCTCGCCATGGGCCTTCAACCCCACAGATACGCAGTATTTT
>TRBV19|-|TRBJ2-3|15|-
CASLGAESISDTQYF
TGTGCCAGCTTGGGAGCGGAATCCATCTCAGATACGCAGTATTTT
>TRBV4-1|TRBD2|TRBJ2-5|15|once
CASSPAASGAETQYF
TGCGCCAGCAGCCCGGCGGCCAGCGGGGCAGAGACCCAGTACTTC
>TRBV11-2|TRBD1|TRBJ2-7|13|-
CASSLGTGYEQYF
TGTGCCAGCAGCTTAGGGACAGGCTACGAGCAGTACTTC
>TRBV19|-|TRBJ2-1|13|-
CASSHSSYNEQFF
TGTGCCAGTAGCCATAGCTCCTACAATGAGCAGTTCTTC
>TRBV5-8|TRBD1|TRBJ2-5|15|-
CASSLEQGAFETQYF
TGTGCCAGCAGCTTGGAGCAGGGGGCCTTCGAGACCCAGTACTTC
>TRBV11-2|TRBD2|TRBJ2-3|15|-
CASSLLAGPTDTQYF
TGTGCCAGCAGCTTACTAGCGGGTCCCACAGATACGCAGTATTTT
>TRBV13|TRBD1|TRBJ1-5|16|-
CASSEGRQGFDQPQHF
TGTGCCAGCAGCGAGGGGAGACAGGGGTTCGATCAGCCCCAGCATTTT
>TRBV6-1|TRBD2|TRBJ2-5|15|-
CASSFRLAGWETQYF
TGTGCCAGCAGTTTTAGACTAGCGGGATGGGAGACCCAGTACTTC
>TRBV7-2|-|TRBJ1-1|17|once
CASSLGWSLGMNTEAFF
TGTGCCAGCAGCTTAGGTTGGTCGCTGGGCATGAACACTGAAGCTTTCTTT
>TRBV18|-|TRBJ1-5|12|-
CAGSSVNQPQHF
TGTGCCGGCTCATCGGTAAATCAGCCCCAGCATTTT
>TRBV11-2|-|TRBJ1-5|15|once
CASSLGRVGNQPQHF
TGTGCCAGCAGCTTAGGGAGGGTGGGCAATCAGCCCCAGCATTTT
>TRBV28|TRBD2|TRBJ2-1|14|-
CASSFQRGYNEQFF
TGTGCCAGCAGTTTCCAGCGGGGATACAATGAGCAGTTCTTC
>TRBV4-1|TRBD2|TRBJ2-4|16|-
CASSQGPGLAENIQYF
TGCGCCAGCAGCCAAGGTCCGGGACTAGCCGAAAACATTCAGTACTTC
>TRBV28|TRBD2|TRBJ2-1|13|-
CASGTSGIDEQFF
TGTGCCAGTGGGACTAGCGGGATCGATGAGCAGTTCTTC
>TRBV27|-|TRBJ2-1|14|-
CASSLLDGYNEQFF
TGTGCCAGCAGTTTACTAGATGGGTACAATGAGCAGTTCTTC
>TRBV9|TRBD2|TRBJ2-7|15|-
CASSVGSGSTYEQYF
TGTGCCAGCAGCGTAGGTAGCGGGAGTACCTACGAGCAGTACTTC